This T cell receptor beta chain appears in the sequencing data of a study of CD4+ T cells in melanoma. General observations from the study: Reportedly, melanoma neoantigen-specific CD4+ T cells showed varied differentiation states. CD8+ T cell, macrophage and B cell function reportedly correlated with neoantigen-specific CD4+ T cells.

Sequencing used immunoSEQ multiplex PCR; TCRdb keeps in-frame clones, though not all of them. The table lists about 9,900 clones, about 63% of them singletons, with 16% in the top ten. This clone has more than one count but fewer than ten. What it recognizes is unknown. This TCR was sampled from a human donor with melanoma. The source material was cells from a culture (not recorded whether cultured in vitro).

DNA for the CDR3: TGTGCCAGCAGCTTACTACAGGGGGATATCGGGGAGCTGTTTTTT. Translating it yields CASSLLQGDIGELFF. The chain combines TRBV11-2 with TRBJ2-2, with 8 bases lining up with TRBD1. After removal of 2 bases from V and 7 bases from J, the junction contained 6 bases not matched to a gene. The CDR3 extends over 15 amino acids. Per the germline V gene, CDR1 is SGHAT and CDR2 is FQNNGV.